Shown below are 24 T cell receptor beta chains from a single sample sequenced in a study of T-cell memory formation after mild COVID-19. MiXCR, run by TCRdb on the 5' RACE reads, gives a single entry per CDR3 protein. The sample contains more than 450,000 distinct CDR3 sequences, more than 15% of which appear only once. Sequencing used PBMCs or a T cell subset sorted from them (not recorded which). These receptors were taken from an adult woman who had mild COVID-19 (a few samples of this study predate the infection). Cell type and time point are not known.

This clonotype was seen ten or more times. J is TRBJ2-2 and V is TRBV9; a weak D match, TRBD1 (5 bases). The CDR3 spans 14 residues. Germline CDR1 SGDLS, CDR2 YYNGEE. V lost 0 bases and J 4 bases, leaving 7 bases between the germline ends. CDR3 nucleotide sequence: TGTGCCAGCAGCGTAGTTCAGGGCACCGGGGAGCTGTTTTTT. This codes for CASSVVQGTGELFF.

In DNA, the CDR3 is TGTGCCAGCAGCTCCCAGGACAGCTATGGCTACACCTTC. Protein: CASSSQDSYGYTF. The V call is TRBV13, the J call TRBJ1-2; TRBD1 is a possible D gene (6 bases). Germline loops: CDR1 PRHDT, CDR2 FYEKMQ (reference sequence). Trimming took off 4 bases at V and 4 bases at J, with 10 bases between the two ends. This CDR3 is built from 13 residues.

V is TRBV20-1 and J is TRBJ2-1; D is possibly TRBD1 or TRBD2 (6 bases each). The CDR3 has 16 residues. The germline V gene encodes CDR1 DFQATT and CDR2 SNEGSKA (reference sequence). Trimming shortened V by 5 bases and J by 7 bases, and 24 bases separated the two germline ends. CDR3 region: CSAPTWGADLGNEQFF. CDR3 nucleotides: TGCAGTGCTCCGACCTGGGGGGCTGATTTAGGAAATGAGCAGTTCTTC.

This clonotype occurred a few times. The chain uses TRBV11-2 and TRBJ2-1; 13 bases match TRBD2. Germline V gene data show CDR1 as SGHAT and CDR2 as FQNNGV. This CDR3 comprises 16 residues. V trimming: 4 bases; J trimming: 8 bases; junction bases outside the gene matches: 8. For the CDR3, the DNA is TGTGCCAGCAGCTCAGCCGGGACTAGCGGGGACCATGAGCAGTTCTTC. Amino acid sequence: CASSSAGTSGDHEQFF.

J is TRBJ1-5 and V is TRBV12-3 or TRBV12-4; 8 nucleotides match TRBD1. The CDR3 loop spans 15 amino acids. Trimming cost V 5 bases and J 0 bases; bases outside gene matches: 3. The CDR3 region has the DNA TGTGCCAGCAGTGCCACAGGGGGTAGCAATCAGCCCCAGCATTTT. Translated: CASSATGGSNQPQHF.

The genes are TRBV5-1 and TRBJ2-5; D perhaps matches TRBD1 (5 bases). The ends were cut back, 2 bases at V and 5 bases at J, with 13 bases in the middle. This CDR3 region has 14 residues. Looked up from germline, CDR1 is SGHRS and CDR2 is YFSETQ. The CDR3 reads CASSLNPGLETQYF. CDR3 in DNA: TGCGCCAGCAGCTTAAACCCAGGGTTGGAGACCCAGTACTTC.

The rearrangement joins TRBV5-1 to TRBJ1-6; perhaps TRBD1 as D (5 bases). Germline-derived CDR1 and CDR2 are SGHRS and YFSETQ. Trimming shortened V by 4 bases and J by 7 bases, and 12 bases separated the two germline ends. The CDR3 is made up of 14 amino acids. Here the CDR3 reads CASSQGRTNSPLHF. The CDR3 DNA follows: TGCGCCAGCAGCCAGGGACGGACGAATTCACCCCTCCACTTT.

V usage is TRBV7-2 and J usage is TRBJ2-2, with 10 bases aligning to TRBD1. CDR1 is SGHTA, CDR2 FQGNSA, per germline. This CDR3 is 16 amino acids long. Trimming took 5 bases from V and 7 from J; bases not matched to a gene: 10. CDR3 nucleotide sequence: TGTGCCAGCAGCCAACGACAGGGGGCTCCCCTCGGGGAGCTGTTTTTT. Translated, it gives CASSQRQGAPLGELFF.

V is TRBV25-1 and J is TRBJ2-1; TRBD1 is a possible D gene (7 bases). Germline values: CDR1 MGHDK, CDR2 SYGVNS. CDR3 length: 17 residues. V was shortened by 6 bases and J by 8 bases, with 26 bases between the two germline ends. The CDR3 bases are TGTGCCAGCAGGGAGGGGATGGGGGACAGACAAGGTGATGAGCAGTTCTTC. This sequence encodes CASREGMGDRQGDEQFF.

This clonotype appeared a few times. The chain joins TRBV12-3 or TRBV12-4 to TRBJ1-2; 8 bases are shared with TRBD1. V lost 6 bases, J lost 3 bases, and 0 bases stayed unmatched. The CDR3 is made up of 12 amino acids. The chain's CDR3 is CASRGQDYGYTF. DNA for the CDR3: TGTGCCAGCAGGGGACAGGACTATGGCTACACCTTC.

This clonotype has more than one count but fewer than ten. The V and J genes are TRBV6-6 and TRBJ2-7, with a tentative D call TRBD2 (6 bases). V was pared by 3 bases and J by 5 bases, with 8 bases between. CDR1 MNHNY and CDR2 SVGAGI come from the germline V gene (reference sequence). This CDR3 spans 12 amino acids. CDR3: CASSYRENEQYF. The CDR3 DNA is TGTGCCAGCAGTTATCGGGAGAACGAGCAGTACTTC.

The rearrangement joins TRBV20-1 to TRBJ2-1, with no clear D. The V end lost 0 bases, the J end lost 3 bases, and 6 bases lay between the germline ends. The length of the CDR3 is 13 residues. Germline values: CDR1 DFQATT, CDR2 SNEGSKA (reference sequence). The CDR3 coding sequence is TGCAGTGCTAGAGATCGACGCTACAATGAGCAGTTCTTC. Protein: CSARDRRYNEQFF.

This clonotype came up many times. The V and J genes are TRBV7-2 and TRBJ2-1, with D perhaps matching TRBD2 (5 bases). Between the trimmed V and J ends, which lost 5 bases and 9 bases, there was a span of 11 bases. The CDR3 covers 12 residues. Germline V gene sequence: CDR1 SGHTA, CDR2 FQGNSA. This chain's CDR3 is CASSPQGGEQFF. In DNA form, the CDR3 reads TGTGCCAGCAGCCCCCAAGGAGGTGAGCAGTTCTTC.

The chain has TRBV7-9 and TRBJ1-2, with D unresolved. This CDR3 spans 12 amino acids. The ends were cut back, 5 bases at V and 4 bases at J, with 8 bases in the middle. Germline CDR1 and CDR2: SEHNR and FQNEAQ (reference sequence). Here the CDR3 reads CASSHDLYGYTF. The CDR3 DNA is TGTGCCAGCAGCCACGACCTCTATGGCTACACCTTC.

CDR3 bases: TGTGCCAGCAGCTCTCCCGTGGGTGGGGAAACTATCTACGAGCAGTACTTC. It specifies CASSSPVGGETIYEQYF. This chain connects TRBV7-8 to TRBJ2-7; D is ambiguous. The CDR3 covers 17 residues. CDR1 SGHVS and CDR2 FQNEAQ come from the germline V gene. V lost 4 bases to trimming and J lost 3 bases, with 22 bases between them.

In this sample, this clonotype turned up once. The chain recombines TRBV6-5 with TRBJ1-3, with D hard to call. CDR3 size: 14 residues. V was trimmed by 6 bases and J by 0 bases, leaving 9 bases between them. Germline CDR1 reads MNHEY; CDR2 reads SVGAGI. CDR3 in DNA: TGTGCCAGCAGGCCGGGATACTCTGGAAACACCATATATTTT. Protein product: CASRPGYSGNTIYF.

V and J are TRBV5-6 and TRBJ1-2; D remains ambiguous. This CDR3 is built from 15 residues. V lost 4 bases and J lost 2, with 15 bases in between. Germline CDR1 and CDR2: SGHDT and YYEEEE. CDR3 sequence reads: CASSPGIGSNYGYTF. CDR3 bases: TGTGCCAGCAGCCCCGGTATAGGCTCGAACTATGGCTACACCTTC.

This clonotype was picked up a small number of times. The rearrangement links TRBV5-1 to TRBJ2-2, with D uncertain. The CDR3 totals 14 residues. The V gene's germline CDR1 is SGHRS and CDR2 YFSETQ. The ends were cut back, 1 base at V and 8 bases at J, with 12 bases in the middle. The CDR3: CASSLSAPEGELFF. In DNA, the CDR3 is TGCGCCAGCAGCTTGTCTGCACCGGAGGGGGAGCTGTTTTTT.

This clonotype turned up a few times. The rearrangement joins TRBV6-4 to TRBJ2-3; 11 nucleotides match TRBD2. J was trimmed by 0 bases and V by 2 bases; bases with no gene match: 1. Germline CDR1 MRHNA, CDR2 SNTAGT. The CDR3 length is 16 residues. CDR3 sequence: CASSDLAGGSTDTQYF. The CDR3, as DNA: TGTGCCAGCAGTGACCTAGCGGGGGGTAGCACAGATACGCAGTATTTT.

The V and J genes are TRBV12-3 or TRBV12-4 and TRBJ2-7, with TRBD1 matching over 9 bases. The V gene end was trimmed by 5 bases and the J gene end by 4 bases; junction bases not matched to a gene: 12. This CDR3 is built from 16 residues. The CDR3 DNA follows: TGTGCCAGCAGTACTACCGGGACAGGGTTTGCGTACGAGCAGTACTTC. It codes for CASSTTGTGFAYEQYF.

This clonotype was counted a few times. J is TRBJ2-1 and V is TRBV7-9; no reliable D call. The CDR3 is made up of 14 amino acids. The germline V gene encodes CDR1 SEHNR and CDR2 FQNEAQ (reference sequence). V was clipped by 2 bases and J by 3 bases, with 8 bases between them. The CDR3 bases are TGTGCCAGCAGCTTACAAGTCGACTACAATGAGCAGTTCTTC. Protein: CASSLQVDYNEQFF.

This clonotype was seen once. One base away lies a much larger clone, so this may be a sequencing read error. DNA for the CDR3: TGTGCCATCAGTGAAACTACAACCAAGTACTTC. Its protein is CAISETTTKYF. The rearrangement links TRBV10-3 to TRBJ2-5; D is ambiguous. Trimming cost V 3 bases and J 12 bases, with 11 bases left between them. The germline CDR1 and CDR2 sequences are ENHRY and SYGVKD. The CDR3 loop spans 11 amino acids.

This clonotype was counted many times. The chain recombines TRBV29-1 with TRBJ2-5, with 12 bases that match TRBD2. The V and J ends lost 7 bases and 4 bases, in that order; junction bases with no gene match: 7. Germline CDR1 SQVTM, CDR2 ANQGSEA. The CDR3 contains 14 residues. CDR3 nucleotide sequence: TGCAGCGGAAGACTAGCGGGAGATAGAGAGACCCAGTACTTC. Its protein is CSGRLAGDRETQYF. The whole variable domain, filled in from reference TRBV29-1 and TRBJ2-5, reads SAVISQKPSRDICQRGTSLTIQCQVDSQVTMMFWYRQQPGQSLTLIATANQGSEATYESGFVIDKFPISRPNLTFSTLTVSNMSPEDSSIYLCSGRLAGDRETQYFGPGTRLLVL.

This clonotype was seen more than once but under ten times. The V call is TRBV21-1, the J call TRBJ2-3; the DNA was not used to check the table's D call, TRBD1. TRBV21-1 is marked as a pseudogene. The CDR3 consists of 14 residues. CDR3 loop: CASSHTDAAGEQYF. CDR3 sequence (DNA): TGTGCCAGCAGCCACACGGACGCCGCGGGGGAGCAGTATTTT.